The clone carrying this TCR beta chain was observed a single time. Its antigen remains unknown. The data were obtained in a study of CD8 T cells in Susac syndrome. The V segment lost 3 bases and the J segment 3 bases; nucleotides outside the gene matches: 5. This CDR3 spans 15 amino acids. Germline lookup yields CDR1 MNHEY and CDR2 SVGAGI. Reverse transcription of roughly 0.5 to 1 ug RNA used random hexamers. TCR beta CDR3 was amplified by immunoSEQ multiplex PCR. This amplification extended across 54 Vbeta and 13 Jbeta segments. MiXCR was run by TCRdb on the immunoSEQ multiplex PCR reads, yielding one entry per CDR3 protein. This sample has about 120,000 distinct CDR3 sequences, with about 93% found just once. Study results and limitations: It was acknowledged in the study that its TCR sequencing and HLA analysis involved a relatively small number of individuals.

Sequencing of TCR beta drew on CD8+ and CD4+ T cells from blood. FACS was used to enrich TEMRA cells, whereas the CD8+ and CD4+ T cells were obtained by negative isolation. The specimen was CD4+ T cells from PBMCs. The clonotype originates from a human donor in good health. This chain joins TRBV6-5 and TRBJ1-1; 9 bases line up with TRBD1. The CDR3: CASSYRRQGDTEAFF. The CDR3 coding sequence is TGTGCCAGCAGTTATCGGCGACAGGGGGACACTGAAGCTTTCTTT.